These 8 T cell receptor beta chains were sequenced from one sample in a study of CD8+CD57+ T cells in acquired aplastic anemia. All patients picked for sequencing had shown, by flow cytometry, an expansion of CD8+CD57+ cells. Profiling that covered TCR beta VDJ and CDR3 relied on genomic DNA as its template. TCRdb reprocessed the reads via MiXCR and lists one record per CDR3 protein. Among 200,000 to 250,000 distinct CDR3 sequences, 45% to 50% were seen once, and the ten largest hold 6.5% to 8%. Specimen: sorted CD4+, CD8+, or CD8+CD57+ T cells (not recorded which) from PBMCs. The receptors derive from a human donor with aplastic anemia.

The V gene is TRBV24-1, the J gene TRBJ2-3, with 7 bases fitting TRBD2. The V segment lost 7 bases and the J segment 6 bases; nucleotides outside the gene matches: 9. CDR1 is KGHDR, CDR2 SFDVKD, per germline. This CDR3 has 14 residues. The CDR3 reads CATSGAGVSDTQYF. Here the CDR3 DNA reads TGTGCCACCAGCGGGGCGGGAGTATCGGATACGCAGTATTTT.

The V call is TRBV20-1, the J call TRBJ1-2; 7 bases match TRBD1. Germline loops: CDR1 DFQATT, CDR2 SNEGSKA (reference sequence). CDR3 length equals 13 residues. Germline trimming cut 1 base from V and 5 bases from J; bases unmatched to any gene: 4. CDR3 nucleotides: TGCAGTGCTAGAGCCGGGACAGCGTATGGCTACACCTTC. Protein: CSARAGTAYGYTF.

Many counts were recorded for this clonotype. CDR3 amino acids: CGGKGKRGEETQYF. CDR3 DNA: TGCGGGGGAAAAGGGAAACGGGGGGAGGAGACCCAGTACTTC. The chain has TRBV20-1 and TRBJ2-5; TRBD2 matches 7 bases. This CDR3 has 14 amino acids. Germline V gives CDR1 DFQATT, CDR2 SNEGSKA (reference sequence).

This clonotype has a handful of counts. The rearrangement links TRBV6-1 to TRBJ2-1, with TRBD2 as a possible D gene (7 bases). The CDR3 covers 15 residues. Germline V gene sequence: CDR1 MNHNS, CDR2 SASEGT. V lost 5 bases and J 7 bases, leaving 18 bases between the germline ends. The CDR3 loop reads CASSYSGGHLNEQFF. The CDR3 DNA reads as TGTGCCAGCAGTTACTCGGGGGGCCACCTGAATGAGCAGTTCTTC.

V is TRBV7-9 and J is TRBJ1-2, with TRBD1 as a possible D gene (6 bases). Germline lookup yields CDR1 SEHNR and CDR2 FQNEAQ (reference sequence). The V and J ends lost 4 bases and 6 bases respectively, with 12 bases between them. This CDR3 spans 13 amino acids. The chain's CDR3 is CASSSSPGDGYTF. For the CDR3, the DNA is TGTGCCAGCAGCTCCTCCCCAGGGGATGGCTACACCTTC.

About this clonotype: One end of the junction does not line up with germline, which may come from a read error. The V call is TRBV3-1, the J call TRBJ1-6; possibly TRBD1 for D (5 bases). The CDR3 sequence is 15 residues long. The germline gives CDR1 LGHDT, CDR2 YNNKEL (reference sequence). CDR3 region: CASSQEGNRNSLLHF. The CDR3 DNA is TGTGCCAGCAGCCAAGAAGGTAACAGGAATTCACTCCTCCACTTT. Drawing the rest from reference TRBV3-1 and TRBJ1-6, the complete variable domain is DTAVSQTPKYLVTQMGNDKSIKCEQNLGHDTMYWYKQDSKKFLKIMFSYNNKELIINETVPNRFSPKSPDKAHLNLHINSLELGDSAVYFCASSQEGNRNSLLHFGNGTRLTVT.

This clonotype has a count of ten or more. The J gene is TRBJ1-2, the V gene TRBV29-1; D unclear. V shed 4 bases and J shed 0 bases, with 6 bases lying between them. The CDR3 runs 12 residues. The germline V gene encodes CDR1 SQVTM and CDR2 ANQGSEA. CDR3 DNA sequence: TGCAGCGTTGCCCAGACTAACTATGGCTACACCTTC. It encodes CSVAQTNYGYTF.

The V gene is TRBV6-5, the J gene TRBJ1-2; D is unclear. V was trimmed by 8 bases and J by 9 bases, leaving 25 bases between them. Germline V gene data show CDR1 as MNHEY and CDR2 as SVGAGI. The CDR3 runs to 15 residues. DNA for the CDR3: TGTGCCAGCTGTTTGGAGGGAGGTACTAGATATAGCTACACCTTC. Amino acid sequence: CASCLEGGTRYSYTF.